This T cell receptor (beta chain) derives from a study of blood T cell repertoires in COVID-19. On the study more broadly: From the United States, Italy and Spain came samples of acute and convalescent COVID-19.

Ages ranged from about 18 to 90 years, with residence in more than 20 US areas. Which cohort a participant joined came from the clinical history participants gave. A COVID-19 case had been met by exposed participants during the 2 weeks before study entry. Produced via immunoSEQ multiplex PCR; TCRdb's table is partial and in-frame only. The table has about 430,000 clones, about 88% seen once; the top ten hold roughly 1.4%. The CDR3 extends over 15 amino acids. The V gene's germline CDR1 is MNHNS and CDR2 SASEGT. V was clipped by 3 bases and J by 2 bases, with 8 bases between them. The sample consisted of PBMCs or T cells enriched from blood (not recorded which). V is TRBV6-1 and J is TRBJ1-6; D gene ambiguous. This TCR was recovered from a woman between 18 and 29 years old who had been exposed to COVID-19. The chain's CDR3 is CASSEAAPYNSPLHF. The DNA for the CDR3 is TGTGCCAGCAGTGAGGCAGCGCCCTATAATTCACCCCTCCACTTT.